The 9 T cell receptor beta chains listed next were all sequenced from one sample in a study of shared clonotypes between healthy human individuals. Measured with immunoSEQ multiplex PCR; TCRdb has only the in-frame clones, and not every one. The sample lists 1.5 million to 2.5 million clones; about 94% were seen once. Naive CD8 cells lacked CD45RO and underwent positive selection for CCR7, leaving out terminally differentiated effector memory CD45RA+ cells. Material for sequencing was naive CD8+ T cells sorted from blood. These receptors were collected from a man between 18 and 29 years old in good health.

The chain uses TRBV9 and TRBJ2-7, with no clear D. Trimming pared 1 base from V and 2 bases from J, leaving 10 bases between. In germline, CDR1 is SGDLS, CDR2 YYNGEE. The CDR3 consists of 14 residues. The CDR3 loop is CASSVSANTYEQYF. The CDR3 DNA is TGTGCCAGCAGCGTATCGGCAAACACCTACGAGCAGTACTTC.

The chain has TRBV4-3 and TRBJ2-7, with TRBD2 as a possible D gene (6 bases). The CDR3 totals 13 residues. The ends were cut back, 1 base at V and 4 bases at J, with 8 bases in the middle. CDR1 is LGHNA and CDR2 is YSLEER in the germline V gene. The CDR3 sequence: CASSQAREYEQYF. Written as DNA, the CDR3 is TGCGCCAGCAGCCAAGCCCGGGAGTACGAGCAGTACTTC.

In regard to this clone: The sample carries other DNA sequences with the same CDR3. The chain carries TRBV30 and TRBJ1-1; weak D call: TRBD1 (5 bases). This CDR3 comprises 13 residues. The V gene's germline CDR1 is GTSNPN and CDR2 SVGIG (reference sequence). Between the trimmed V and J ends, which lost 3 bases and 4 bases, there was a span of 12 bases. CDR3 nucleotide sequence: TGTGCCTGGAGCGTGGAAGGGACCACTGAAGCTTTCTTT. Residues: CAWSVEGTTEAFF.

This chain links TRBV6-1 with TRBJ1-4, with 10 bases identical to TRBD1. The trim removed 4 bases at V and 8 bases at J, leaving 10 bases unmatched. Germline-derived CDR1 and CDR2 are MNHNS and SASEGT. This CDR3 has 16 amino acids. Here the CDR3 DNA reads TGTGCCAGCAGTGCCCGAAAAGGGACAGGGGAGGAAAAACTGTTTTTT. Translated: CASSARKGTGEEKLFF.

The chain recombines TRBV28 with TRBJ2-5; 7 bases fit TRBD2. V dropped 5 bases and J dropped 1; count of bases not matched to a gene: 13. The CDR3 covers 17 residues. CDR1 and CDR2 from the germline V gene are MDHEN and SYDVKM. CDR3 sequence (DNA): TGTGCCAGCAGTCCCCACCCTAGCGGATTCCTCCAAGAGACCCAGTACTTC. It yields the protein CASSPHPSGFLQETQYF.

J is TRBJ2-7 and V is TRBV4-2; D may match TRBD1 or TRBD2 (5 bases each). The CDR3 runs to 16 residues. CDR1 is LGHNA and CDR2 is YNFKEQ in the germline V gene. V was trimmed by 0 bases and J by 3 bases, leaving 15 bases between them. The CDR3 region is CASSQEEGYGGYEQYF. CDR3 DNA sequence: TGTGCCAGCAGCCAAGAAGAGGGGTATGGGGGCTACGAGCAGTACTTC.

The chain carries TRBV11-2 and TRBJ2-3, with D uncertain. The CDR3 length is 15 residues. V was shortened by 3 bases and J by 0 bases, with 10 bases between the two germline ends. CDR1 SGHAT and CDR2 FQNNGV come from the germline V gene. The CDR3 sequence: CASSFKWGSTDTQYF. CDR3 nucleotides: TGTGCCAGCAGCTTTAAGTGGGGTAGCACAGATACGCAGTATTTT.

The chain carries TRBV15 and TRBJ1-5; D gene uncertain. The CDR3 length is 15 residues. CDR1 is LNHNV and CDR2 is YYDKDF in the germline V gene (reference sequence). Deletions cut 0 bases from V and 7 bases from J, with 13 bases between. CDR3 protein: CATSRDVGSGQPQHF. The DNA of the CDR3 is TGTGCCACCAGCAGAGATGTGGGGTCGGGGCAGCCCCAGCATTTT.

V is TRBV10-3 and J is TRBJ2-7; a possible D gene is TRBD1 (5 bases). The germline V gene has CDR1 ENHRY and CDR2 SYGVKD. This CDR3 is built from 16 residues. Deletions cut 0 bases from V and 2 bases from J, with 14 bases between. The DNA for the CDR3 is TGTGCCATCAGTGAGTCGGGCAGGGTGAACCCCTACGAGCAGTACTTC. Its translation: CAISESGRVNPYEQYF.